The sequence of this T cell receptor (beta chain) was determined in a study of T cells after yellow fever vaccination. Regarding the study as a whole: Although most clonotypes did not, a small share appeared in both CD4 and CD8 compartments.

This clonotype was found a few times. The target antigen is unknown. Trimming pared 7 bases from V and 1 base from J, leaving 9 bases between. There are 13 residues in the CDR3. Germline-derived CDR1 and CDR2 are PRHDT and FYEKMQ (reference sequence). A 5'RACE template-switching step, the method used to make TCR cDNA, added a universal primer site and UMIs. Via MiXCR, TCRdb re-called the 5' RACE reads, giving one row per CDR3 protein. The sample has about 340,000 distinct CDR3 sequences; roughly 4% are singletons. The receptor's source is a man younger than 35 who received the YFV17D yellow fever vaccine. The sample was PBMCs, taken 5 days after the yellow fever booster vaccination. The chain uses TRBV13 and TRBJ2-3; D remains ambiguous. This CDR3 is CASIIRGTDTQYF. The CDR3 region has the DNA TGTGCCAGCATCATCCGGGGCACAGATACGCAGTATTTT.